This T cell receptor (beta chain) was documented in a study of blood T cell repertoires in COVID-19. This CDR3 region has 15 residues. V gave up 0 bases and J gave up 0 bases, with 8 bases separating them. Germline assignment: CDR1 MNHEY and CDR2 SVGAGI. Produced via immunoSEQ multiplex PCR; TCRdb's table is partial and in-frame only. This sample carries 99,000 or so clones, roughly four fifths of them seen once, and the ten largest clones take 15%. Sequenced material: peripheral blood. This TCR was sampled from a woman of 80 years or more with acute or convalescent COVID-19. The V and J genes are TRBV6-5 and TRBJ1-1; a possible D gene is TRBD1 (5 bases). The CDR3 loop reads CASSYSGEMNTEAFF. Here the CDR3 DNA reads TGTGCCAGCAGTTACTCAGGGGAAATGAACACTGAAGCTTTCTTT.